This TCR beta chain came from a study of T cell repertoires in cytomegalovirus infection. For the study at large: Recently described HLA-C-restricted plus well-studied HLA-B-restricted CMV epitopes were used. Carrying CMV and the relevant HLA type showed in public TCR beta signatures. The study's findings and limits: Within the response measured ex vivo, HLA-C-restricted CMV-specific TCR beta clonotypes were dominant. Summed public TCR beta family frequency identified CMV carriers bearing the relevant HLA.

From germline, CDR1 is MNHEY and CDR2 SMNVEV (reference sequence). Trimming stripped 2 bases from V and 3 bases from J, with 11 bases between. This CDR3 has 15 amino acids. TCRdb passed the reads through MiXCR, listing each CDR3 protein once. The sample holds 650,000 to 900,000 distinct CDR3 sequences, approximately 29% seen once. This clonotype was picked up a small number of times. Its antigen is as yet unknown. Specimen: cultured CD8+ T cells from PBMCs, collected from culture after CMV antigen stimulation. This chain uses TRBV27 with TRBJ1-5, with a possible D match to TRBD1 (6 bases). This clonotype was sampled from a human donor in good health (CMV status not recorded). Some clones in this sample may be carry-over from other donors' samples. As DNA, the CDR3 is TGTGCCAGCAGTTTAACCAGGGGAATCAATCAGCCCCAGCATTTT. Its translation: CASSLTRGINQPQHF.